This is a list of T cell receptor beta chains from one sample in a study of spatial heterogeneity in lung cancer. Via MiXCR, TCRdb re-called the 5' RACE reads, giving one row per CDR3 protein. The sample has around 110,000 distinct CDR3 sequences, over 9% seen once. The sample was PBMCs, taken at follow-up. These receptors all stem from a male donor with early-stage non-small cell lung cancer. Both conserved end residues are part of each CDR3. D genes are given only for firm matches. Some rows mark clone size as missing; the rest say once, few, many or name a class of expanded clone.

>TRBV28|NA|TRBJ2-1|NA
TGTGCCAGCGGGACGAGTTTCGGATACAATGAGCAGTTCTTC
CASGTSFGYNEQFF
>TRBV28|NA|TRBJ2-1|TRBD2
TGTGCCAGCATTAGATCGGGGGGGAGGGACAATGAGCAGTTCTTC
CASIRSGGRDNEQFF
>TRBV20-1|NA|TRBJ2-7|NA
TGCAGTGCTCACAGGGATTTCTACGAGCAGTACTTC
CSAHRDFYEQYF
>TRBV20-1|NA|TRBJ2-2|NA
TGCAGTGCTAGACCCGACAACACCGGGGAGCTGTTTTTT
CSARPDNTGELFF
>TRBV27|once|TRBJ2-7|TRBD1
TGTGCCAGCAGGATGACAGGGGGCGGATTCTACGAGCAGTACTTC
CASRMTGGGFYEQYF
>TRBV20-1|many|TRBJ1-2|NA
TGCAGTGCTAACCCGGGGCGGGGACCCCAAGACTACACCTTC
CSANPGRGPQDYTF
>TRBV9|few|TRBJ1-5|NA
TGTGCCAGCAGAAGGGTAGAGCCTCAGCCCCAGCATTTT
CASRRVEPQPQHF
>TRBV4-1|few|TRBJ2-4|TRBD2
TGCGCCAGCAGCCCACGGGGGGGGCTAGCCAAAAACATTCAGTACTTC
CASSPRGGLAKNIQYF
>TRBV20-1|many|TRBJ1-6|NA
TGCAGTGCTAGACCGTCACGGAGAGATAATTCACCCCTCCACTTT
CSARPSRRDNSPLHF
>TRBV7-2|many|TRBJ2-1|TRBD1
TGTGCCAGCAGCCCGACTCGGGACAGGGGGAATGAGCAGTTCTTC
CASSPTRDRGNEQFF
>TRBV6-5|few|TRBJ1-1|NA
TGTGCCAGCAGTTACTATCCCCGGCAGAGCCCCTTTGGGGCTTTCTTT
CASSYYPRQSPFGAFF
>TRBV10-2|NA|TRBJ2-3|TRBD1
TGCGCCAGCAGCGGACAGGGTTCCGGTACGCAGTATTTT
CASSGQGSGTQYF
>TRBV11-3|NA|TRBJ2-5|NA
TGTGCCAGCAGCCCCCGGGTCAGTAGGGCCCAGTACTTC
CASSPRVSRAQYF
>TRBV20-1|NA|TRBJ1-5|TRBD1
TGCAGTGCTAGCCCCGGGACAGGAATAAATCAGCCCCAGCATTTT
CSASPGTGINQPQHF
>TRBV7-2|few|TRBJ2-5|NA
TGTGCCAGCAGCTTAAGAGGGGCTCCAGGAACGGAGACCCAGTACTTC
CASSLRGAPGTETQYF
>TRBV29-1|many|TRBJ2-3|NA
TGCAGCGTTGAATGGGGCCGCACAGATACGCAGTATTTT
CSVEWGRTDTQYF
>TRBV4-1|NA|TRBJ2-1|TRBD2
TGCGCCAGCAGCCAAGATCAGGGTAGCGGGGCTTACTCCTACAATGAGCAGTTCTTC
CASSQDQGSGAYSYNEQFF
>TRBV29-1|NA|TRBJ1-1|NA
TGCAGCGTTGAAAGGGCCGGGACGGTGAACACTGAAGCTTTCTTT
CSVERAGTVNTEAFF
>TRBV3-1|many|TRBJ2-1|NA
TGTGCCAGCAGCTGGGCTTCCTCCTACAATGAGCAGTTCTTC
CASSWASSYNEQFF
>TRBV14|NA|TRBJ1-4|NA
TGTGCCAGCAGCCAAGATGGAGTGGAGGATGAAAAACTGTTTTTT
CASSQDGVEDEKLFF
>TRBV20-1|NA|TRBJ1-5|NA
TGCAGTGCTAGACGGACCGCGAATAGCAATCAGCCCCAGCATTTT
CSARRTANSNQPQHF
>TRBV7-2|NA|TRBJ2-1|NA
TGTGCCAGCAGCTTAGCCCTGGGACCCAGCTCCTACAATGAGCAGTTCTTC
CASSLALGPSSYNEQFF
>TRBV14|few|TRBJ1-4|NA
TGTGCCAGCAGCCAAGGCCTGGGGCAGGGCAAGAGTGAAAAACTGTTTTTT
CASSQGLGQGKSEKLFF
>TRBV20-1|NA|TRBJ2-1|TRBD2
TGCAGTCCCCTGGCGGGGGGCGCGTGGATGAATGAGCAGTTCTTC
CSPLAGGAWMNEQFF
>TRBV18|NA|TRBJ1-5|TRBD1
TGTGCCAGCTCCCGAGGGACAGGGAGATTAGGAAATCAGCCCCAGCATTTT
CASSRGTGRLGNQPQHF
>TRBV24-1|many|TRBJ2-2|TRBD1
TGTGCCTTAGTCGGACAGGCGAAGAACACCGGGGAGCTGTTTTTT
CALVGQAKNTGELFF
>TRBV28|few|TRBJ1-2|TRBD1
TGTGCCAGCGTACTGGACAGGGGGCGCACCTATGGCTACACCTTC
CASVLDRGRTYGYTF
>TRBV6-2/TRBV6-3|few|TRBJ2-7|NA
TGTGCCAGCAGTTACTCGATTATACCCGAGCAGTACTTC
CASSYSIIPEQYF
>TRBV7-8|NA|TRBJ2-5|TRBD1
TGTGCCAGCAGACACAGGGGGTTGACCCAGTACTTC
CASRHRGLTQYF
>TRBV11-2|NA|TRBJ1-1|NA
TGTGCCAGCAGCTCCCAGTCACTGAACACTGAAGCTTTCTTT
CASSSQSLNTEAFF
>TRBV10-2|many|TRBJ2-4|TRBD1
TGCGCCAGCAGTGAACAGGGGCTAGCCAAAAACATTCAGTACTTC
CASSEQGLAKNIQYF
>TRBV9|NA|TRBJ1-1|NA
TGTGCCAGCAGCGTAGGTCGTGCGGGTGAAGCTTTCTTT
CASSVGRAGEAFF
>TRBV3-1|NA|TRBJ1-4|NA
TGTGCCAGCAGCCATGGCCCGTATGAAAAACTGTTTTTT
CASSHGPYEKLFF
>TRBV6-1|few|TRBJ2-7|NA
TGTGCCAGCAGTGAATTCGCGGCAGTTTCCTCCTACGAGCAGTACTTC
CASSEFAAVSSYEQYF
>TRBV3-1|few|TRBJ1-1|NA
TGTGCCAGCAGCCAAACGACAGGAGGGAACACTGAAGCTTTCTTT
CASSQTTGGNTEAFF
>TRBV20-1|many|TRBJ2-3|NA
TGCAGTGGCTTGACTCCCCATACGCAGTATTTT
CSGLTPHTQYF
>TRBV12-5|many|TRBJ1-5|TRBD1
TGTGCTAGTGGTTCCTTTTCGGGACAGGGGTTCCGTCAGCCCCAGCATTTT
CASGSFSGQGFRQPQHF
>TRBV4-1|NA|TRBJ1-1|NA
TGCGCCAGCAGCCAAGAACCCAGGGAAAACACTGAAGCTTTCTTT
CASSQEPRENTEAFF
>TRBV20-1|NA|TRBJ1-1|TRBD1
TGCAGTGCTAGCACCGGAAGACAGGGGAACACTGAAGCTTTCTTT
CSASTGRQGNTEAFF
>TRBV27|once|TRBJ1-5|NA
TGTGCCAGCACCTTTAGCAATCAGCCCCAGCATTTC
CASTFSNQPQHF